The 28 T cell receptor beta chains listed next were all sequenced from one sample in a study of patients and donors after allogeneic stem cell transplantation (dated by TCRdb to 2018 to 2020). The library was built by means of RT-PCR. The sequencer listed for this sample is NextSeq 550. The public reads were run again by TCRdb, first through fastp at Q25 and then through MiXCR, and only productive beta chains were kept. Each entry is one CDR3 protein sequence, shown with its most common DNA and genes. The sample yields 400,000 to 450,000 distinct CDR3 sequences; 16% were counted once. The top ten constitute over 6% of the sample. Specimen: blood, either unsorted or a sorted T cell fraction (not recorded which). These receptors came from a human donor who was either an allogeneic HSCT recipient or a stem cell or donor lymphocyte infusion donor (not recorded which). It is not recorded whose cells these are; they may come from a transplant donor.

This clonotype has ten or more counts. The V gene is TRBV4-1, the J gene TRBJ2-1, with 12 bases identical to TRBD2. V dropped 4 bases and J dropped 3; count of bases not matched to a gene: 1. CDR3 length: 15 residues. The germline V gene encodes CDR1 MGHRA and CDR2 YSYEKL. CDR3: CASSLTSGSYNEQFF. The CDR3 DNA follows: TGCGCCAGCAGCCTGACTAGCGGGAGCTACAATGAGCAGTTCTTC.

V gene TRBV7-2 combines with J gene TRBJ2-1, with D maybe TRBD2 (7 bases). Germline values: CDR1 SGHTA, CDR2 FQGNSA. Trimming shortened V by 0 bases and J by 0 bases, and 12 bases separated the two germline ends. The CDR3 loop spans 17 amino acids. The CDR3 bases are TGTGCCAGCAGCTTAGCGCGGGGGCCTAGCTCCTACAATGAGCAGTTCTTC. As protein: CASSLARGPSSYNEQFF.

This clonotype occurred a few times. J is TRBJ2-7 and V is TRBV5-1; 11 bases fit TRBD2. Germline V CDR1 and CDR2: SGHRS, YFSETQ. V was pared by 1 base and J by 1 base, with 4 bases of the junction left unmatched. The CDR3 totals 16 residues. CDR3 in amino acids: CASSLTSGSMSYEQYF. The CDR3 bases are TGCGCCAGCAGCTTGACTAGCGGGAGTATGTCCTACGAGCAGTACTTC.

This clonotype was detected only a few times. A much larger clone lies a single base off, so this may be a read error. J is TRBJ2-1 and V is TRBV12-3 or TRBV12-4; D call uncertain. This CDR3 contains 10 residues. The V end was cut by 6 bases, the J end by 6 bases, with 3 bases between. CDR3 protein: CASRANEQFF. In DNA form, the CDR3 reads TGTGCCAGCAGGGCCAATGAGCAGTTCTTC.

The chain uses TRBV6-4 and TRBJ2-6; D ambiguous. The germline gives CDR1 MRHNA, CDR2 SNTAGT. The CDR3 extends over 15 amino acids. V was shortened by 5 bases and J by 4 bases, with 12 bases between the two germline ends. The CDR3: CASSPQASGANVLTF. CDR3 bases: TGTGCCAGCAGTCCCCAAGCGTCGGGGGCCAACGTCCTGACTTTC.

This chain connects TRBV6-1 to TRBJ1-2; D unresolved. The CDR3 is 13 residues long. V shed 10 bases and J shed 0 bases, with 12 bases lying between them. CDR1 and CDR2 (germline): MNHNS, SASEGT. This CDR3 reads CATSGVANYGYTF. In nucleotides, the CDR3 is TGTGCCACCTCAGGCGTAGCTAACTATGGCTACACCTTC.

The rearrangement uses TRBV15 and TRBJ1-6; tentatively, D is TRBD1 (6 bases). Germline CDR1 is LNHNV and CDR2 is YYDKDF (reference sequence). This CDR3 spans 14 amino acids. Trimming took 3 bases from V and 5 from J, leaving 8 bases between them. CDR3 in DNA: TGTGCCACCAGCAGGGACAGAAATAATTCACCCCTCCACTTT. Translation gives CATSRDRNNSPLHF.

This clonotype was recorded a few times. J is TRBJ1-2 and V is TRBV5-1, with TRBD1 identical over 7 bases. The junction had 10 bases not matched to a gene; V was cut back by 5 bases and J by 6 bases. The CDR3 has 14 amino acids. CDR1 is SGHRS, CDR2 YFSETQ, per germline. Written as DNA, the CDR3 is TGCGCCAGCAGGTTGTCCGGGACAGCCGATGGCTACACCTTC. This translates into CASRLSGTADGYTF.

This sequence joins TRBV10-3 and TRBJ2-7, with D perhaps given as TRBD1 or TRBD2 (5 bases each). Trimming shortened V by 6 bases and J by 2 bases, and 17 bases separated the two germline ends. In germline, CDR1 is ENHRY, CDR2 SYGVKD. The CDR3 has 15 residues. CDR3 sequence: CAIRPWDGSPYEQYF. CDR3 DNA sequence: TGTGCCATCAGACCTTGGGACGGCTCCCCCTACGAGCAGTACTTC.

The rearrangement uses TRBV7-6 and TRBJ1-4; D may be TRBD1 (6 bases). Germline lookup yields CDR1 SGHVS and CDR2 FNYEAQ. Trimming took off 4 bases at V and 8 bases at J, with 14 bases between the two ends. The CDR3 is 14 residues long. CDR3 DNA sequence: TGTGCCAGCAGCTACTGGGACAATGAAGAAAAACTGTTTTTT. It is translated as CASSYWDNEEKLFF.

This clonotype was recorded at least ten times. The gene calls are TRBV29-1 and TRBJ1-5; no clear D gene. Germline V gene sequence: CDR1 SQVTM, CDR2 ANQGSEA. V was trimmed by 3 bases and J by 0 bases, leaving 6 bases between them. CDR3 length: 13 amino acids. The CDR3 DNA reads as TGCAGCGTTGAGTGGGATAGCAATCAGCCCCAGCATTTT. Translation gives CSVEWDSNQPQHF.

This clonotype was counted only a few times. The CDR3 DNA reads as TGTGCCAGCAGCTCGGTGCCGGGACAGGGGGCCTACGAGCAGTACTTC. Residues: CASSSVPGQGAYEQYF. The V gene is TRBV7-9, the J gene TRBJ2-7; 11 nucleotides align to TRBD1. The germline CDR1 and CDR2 sequences are SEHNR and FQNEAQ (reference sequence). The CDR3 loop spans 16 amino acids. V was clipped by 4 bases and J by 2 bases; unmatched bases: 7.

This clonotype was counted at least ten times. The rearrangement uses TRBV15 and TRBJ2-7; either TRBD1 or TRBD2 may fit D (5 bases each). Germline CDR1 is LNHNV and CDR2 is YYDKDF (reference sequence). With 0 bases removed from V and 3 bases from J, the gap between germline ends came to 12 bases. The CDR3 runs 15 residues. The CDR3 region is CATSRDEGQIYEQYF. The CDR3 DNA reads as TGTGCCACCAGCAGAGATGAGGGGCAAATCTACGAGCAGTACTTC.

V is TRBV9 and J is TRBJ2-1; 8 bases agree with TRBD2. CDR3 length: 16 residues. Germline values: CDR1 SGDLS, CDR2 YYNGEE. V shed 4 bases, J shed 8 bases, and the junction held 14 bases outside the gene matches. CDR3 region: CASSPSGRRGAHEQFF. The CDR3 nucleotides are TGTGCCAGCAGCCCCAGTGGTCGGCGGGGGGCCCATGAGCAGTTCTTC.

A few counts support this clonotype. The chain's CDR3 is CATSDVKAKSYNEQFF. In DNA, the CDR3 is TGTGCCACCAGTGACGTAAAGGCTAAATCCTACAATGAGCAGTTCTTC. V and J are TRBV24-1 and TRBJ2-1; D gene uncertain. The CDR3 is 16 amino acids. Trimming took off 4 bases at V and 1 base at J, with 13 bases between the two ends. CDR1 and CDR2 from the germline V gene are KGHDR and SFDVKD.

In its sample, this clonotype was seen many times. V and J are TRBV7-2 and TRBJ2-5; TRBD1 is a possible D gene (5 bases). This CDR3 has 16 residues. V was trimmed by 1 base and J by 2 bases, leaving 14 bases between them. Germline CDR1 is SGHTA and CDR2 is FQGNSA. CDR3 sequence: CASSLGRAWKQETQYF. The CDR3 nucleotides are TGTGCCAGCAGCTTAGGCAGGGCATGGAAACAAGAGACCCAGTACTTC.

This clonotype was counted a few times. This chain connects TRBV6-5 to TRBJ1-1, with D possibly being TRBD1 (6 bases). Germline V gives CDR1 MNHEY, CDR2 SVGAGI. Trimming took 2 bases from V and 7 from J, leaving 17 bases between them. CDR3 length: 15 residues. CDR3 loop: CASSYDPGARGEAFF. The DNA of the CDR3 is TGTGCCAGCAGTTACGACCCAGGGGCGCGGGGTGAAGCTTTCTTT.

This clonotype turned up a few times. The chain carries TRBV24-1 and TRBJ2-1, with D perhaps matching TRBD2 (5 bases). This CDR3 comprises 15 residues. V was pared by 9 bases and J by 9 bases, with 23 bases between. CDR1 and CDR2 from the germline V gene are KGHDR and SFDVKD. CDR3 nucleotide sequence: TGTGCCACCTCAGAGGGCGGGCCACTAGTAGGTGAGCAGTTCTTC. The encoded protein is CATSEGGPLVGEQFF.

The chain combines TRBV27 with TRBJ2-2; 11 nucleotides agree with TRBD1. This CDR3 comprises 15 residues. With V trimmed by 5 bases and J by 7 bases, 6 bases remained unmatched. Germline V gives CDR1 MNHEY, CDR2 SMNVEV (reference sequence). The CDR3 reads CASSPRTGGFGELFF. For the CDR3, the DNA is TGTGCCAGCAGTCCCCGGACAGGGGGCTTCGGGGAGCTGTTTTTT.

The genes are TRBV4-3 and TRBJ2-1; the match to TRBD2 covers 13 bases. The ends lost 4 bases at V and 3 bases at J; junction bases unmatched: 9. The germline V gene has CDR1 LGHNA and CDR2 YSLEER. This CDR3 comprises 18 residues. The CDR3 is CASSLGLAGVENYNEQFF. CDR3 sequence (DNA): TGCGCCAGCAGCCTCGGACTAGCGGGGGTCGAGAACTACAATGAGCAGTTCTTC.

This clonotype came up a few times. This rearrangement joins TRBV20-1 to TRBJ1-1; weak D call: TRBD1 (5 bases). Germline lookup yields CDR1 DFQATT and CDR2 SNEGSKA (reference sequence). V was shortened by 6 bases and J by 3 bases, with 20 bases between the two germline ends. There are 15 residues in the CDR3. As DNA, the CDR3 is TGCAGTGCCAACCGGGACCCATGGAGGTACACTGAAGCTTTCTTT. Its translation is CSANRDPWRYTEAFF.

The gene calls are TRBV7-2 and TRBJ1-6; 8 bases are shared with TRBD1. Trimming cost V 4 bases and J 11 bases; bases outside gene matches: 16. Germline CDR1 reads SGHTA; CDR2 reads FQGNSA. This CDR3 is 17 amino acids long. CDR3 protein: CASSSKGQGALRTPLHF. In DNA form, the CDR3 reads TGTGCCAGCAGCTCGAAGGGGCAGGGGGCCCTCAGGACACCCCTCCACTTT.

This clonotype has only a few counts. V gene TRBV24-1 combines with J gene TRBJ2-3; possible D gene TRBD1, 6 bases. V was clipped by 3 bases and J by 2 bases, with 11 bases between them. The CDR3 runs to 15 residues. Germline V gene data show CDR1 as KGHDR and CDR2 as SFDVKD. The CDR3 nucleotides read TGTGCCACCAGTGATCCCAGGGGCTCCACAGATACGCAGTATTTT. This gives the protein CATSDPRGSTDTQYF.

This chain uses TRBV12-3 or TRBV12-4 with TRBJ2-2; D not resolved. Trimming took off 3 bases at V and 0 bases at J, with 11 bases between the two ends. CDR3 length: 16 residues. The CDR3 bases are TGTGCCAGCAGTTTTAGCCTAATCACGAACACCGGGGAGCTGTTTTTT. Its translation: CASSFSLITNTGELFF.

The CDR3 DNA reads TGTGCCTGGAGTCCCATGCGCGAGCAGTACTTC. The encoded protein is CAWSPMREQYF. The chain employs TRBV30 and TRBJ2-7; D is uncertain. CDR3 length: 11 amino acids. V lost 2 bases and J lost 6, with 8 bases in between. Per germline, CDR1 GTSNPN and CDR2 SVGIG (reference sequence).

This chain joins TRBV25-1 and TRBJ1-1; D may be TRBD1 (5 bases). Germline CDR1 MGHDK, CDR2 SYGVNS. The CDR3 loop spans 15 amino acids. Trimming removed 4 bases from V and 6 bases from J, with 18 bases in between. The chain's CDR3 is CASSVGQLKLAEAFF. The CDR3 coding sequence is TGTGCCAGCAGTGTGGGGCAGCTCAAACTCGCTGAAGCTTTCTTT.

The V and J genes are TRBV18 and TRBJ2-2, with 7 bases lining up with TRBD1. Germline lookup yields CDR1 KGHSH and CDR2 LQKENI. CDR3 length: 14 residues. Unmatched junction bases numbered 10, after V lost 8 bases and J lost 7 bases. The CDR3 nucleotides are TGTGCCAGCCTGACCACAGGGGCCAGCGGGGAGCTGTTTTTT. This gives the protein CASLTTGASGELFF.

This clonotype was detected only a few times. The chain carries TRBV9 and TRBJ2-2, with 10 nucleotides matching TRBD1. Germline V gene data show CDR1 as SGDLS and CDR2 as YYNGEE. The CDR3 consists of 16 residues. Trimming at V came to 2 bases and at J to 5 bases, leaving 6 bases not matched to a gene. In DNA, the CDR3 is TGTGCCAGCAGCGTTGGGGGACAGGGGTGGACCGGGGAGCTGTTTTTT. Translation: CASSVGGQGWTGELFF.